Reported below is one T cell receptor beta chain. This clone is deemed medium-sized (0.01 to 0.1%). Its recognized antigen is unknown. One base away there is no much larger clone; base qualities are not given. The identical CDR3 is also encoded by other nucleotide sequences in the sample. This sample is part of a study of beta chain features in type 1 diabetes (dated by TCRdb to the late 2010s). A note on the overall study: Patients and healthy donors did not differ in mean age, gender distribution, total cell number or subset yield. Across all samples, some 100,000,000 sorted cells were examined, and cell number per subset correlated strongly with RNA yield. In the study, TCRB repertoires of sorted circulating CD4+ T cell subsets from recently diagnosed type 1 diabetes patients were compared with those of matched healthy donors. Whereas all 30 or so donors provided naive and central memory subsets, regulatory and stem cell-like memory subsets were isolated from just 8 patients and roughly 8 healthy donors. The paper as a whole reports these results and caveats: Sequencing cDNA rather than genomic DNA could over-represent highly expressing activated cells, although activation and CD3 levels did not differ between groups. Shorter templates might have been favored by PCR, but patient and control samples were amplified and corrected together, so both groups would have been affected equally by any skew. At VDJ recombination sites, patients with type 1 diabetes made fewer insertions and deleted more nucleotides, a pattern implying thymic rearrangement abnormalities. Naive, central memory and regulatory TCRB repertoires appeared to be more alike among patients than among healthy donors. Because small numbers of individuals were included in the HLA sub-analyses, any influence of HLA type on TCRB rearrangement was left unresolved. A moderate but significant shortening of TCRB CDR3 length was observed in type 1 diabetes patients in all four CD4+ subsets.

All of the isolated RNA was reverse transcribed with the High Capacity cDNA Reverse Transcription Kit, so expressed TCRB transcripts were sequenced. Deep immunoSEQ sequencing was performed on naive, central memory and regulatory T cell samples, with an average of roughly 3.6 million total reads per sample. After sorted cells were lysed in RLT buffer, RNA was extracted with DNase-treated RNeasy Micro or Mini kits, with the choice depending on cell number. To prevent cross-contamination, every cell subset was processed on its own, while patient and healthy donor samples were processed together. Using the immunoSEQ multiplex PCR, TCRB sequences were amplified from cDNA into 87-bp fragments spanning the CDR3 region. Sequencing of the amplicons was done on the Illumina HiSeq platform. The authors' analysis ran thus. Synthetic template baselines were used to correct PCR bias computationally, reads within Hamming distance 2 were collapsed, and singletons that could not be merged were discarded. Reads were aligned to IMGT to assign V, D and J genes, CDR3 length, and insertions or deletions at six rearrangement sites. Within each subset, clonotype counts were normalized to the number of sorted cells before true diversity and Gini coefficients were calculated with the tcR R package. The overlap coefficient, calculated on TCRB nucleotide sequences, was used to quantify repertoire sharing. The table was pulled from immuneACCESS by TCRdb, which kept in-frame rearrangements only. Such tables lose some clones; where checked, under half of the loss comes from unresolved V genes, and the rest has no known cause. The DNA was the basis for D and trimming; V, J and clone size are from that table. The table for this sample lists more than 95,000 clones; approximately 15% of them were counted only once. The ten largest clones represent 2% to 3% of the sample.

Reading the germline V gene gives CDR1 KGHSH and CDR2 LQKENI. At the junction V is shortened by 6 bases and J by 2 bases; bases outside the gene matches: 4. The CDR3 numbers 15 residues from cysteine through phenylalanine. Just the 45-base CDR3 DNA is kept, in frame starting at base 1. From each donor, a single peripheral blood sample of approximately 110 mL on average was drawn into heparinised tubes. A BD FACSAria II was used to sort naive, central memory, regulatory and stem cell-like memory CD4+ T cells with a panel that included CD45RO, CCR7, CD25, CD127, CD95 and CD27. A purity above 98% was achieved for all sorted populations. PBMCs were isolated right away by Lymphoprep density gradient centrifugation and were stained directly, without culture. Samples were stained and sorted in pairs, with one healthy donor and one patient per experiment, so that batch effects were minimized.

The sequence was collected from a man in his late teens or twenties with type 1 diabetes. The chain is made from TRBV18 and TRBJ2-7, with 13 bases aligning to TRBD2. Sequenced: central memory CD4+ T cells from blood. At the DNA level, the sequence is TGTGCCAGCTCTCCCACTAGCGGGGGGGCCTACGAGCAGTACTTC. Its translation is CASSPTSGGAYEQYF.